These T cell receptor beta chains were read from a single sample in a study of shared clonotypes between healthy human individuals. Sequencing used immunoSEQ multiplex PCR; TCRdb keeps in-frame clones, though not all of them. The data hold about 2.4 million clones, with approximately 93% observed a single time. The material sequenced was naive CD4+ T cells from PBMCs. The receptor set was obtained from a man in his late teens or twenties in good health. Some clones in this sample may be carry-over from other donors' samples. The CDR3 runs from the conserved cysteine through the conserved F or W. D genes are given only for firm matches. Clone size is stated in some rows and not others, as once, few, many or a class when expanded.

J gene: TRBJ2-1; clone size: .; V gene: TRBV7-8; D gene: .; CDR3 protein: CASSFNFLGNEQFF; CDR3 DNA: TGTGCCAGCAGCTTTAACTTCCTAGGCAATGAGCAGTTCTTC
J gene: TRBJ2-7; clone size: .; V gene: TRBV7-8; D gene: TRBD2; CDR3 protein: CASSPPAGDAEQYF; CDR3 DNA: TGTGCCAGCAGCCCACCAGCGGGAGACGCCGAGCAGTACTTC
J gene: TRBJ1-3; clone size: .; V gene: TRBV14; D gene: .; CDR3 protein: CASRYRDSGNTIYF; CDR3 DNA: TGTGCCAGCAGATACAGGGACTCTGGAAACACCATATATTTT
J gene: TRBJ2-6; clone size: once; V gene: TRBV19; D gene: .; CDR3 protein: CASSASGAGANVLTF; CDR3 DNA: TGTGCCAGTAGTGCCTCAGGTGCTGGGGCCAACGTCCTGACTTTC
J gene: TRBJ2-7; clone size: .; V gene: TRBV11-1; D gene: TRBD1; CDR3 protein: CASSRHTGGFLLDEQYF; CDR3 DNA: TGTGCCAGCAGCCGTCATACAGGGGGCTTCCTACTTGACGAGCAGTACTTC
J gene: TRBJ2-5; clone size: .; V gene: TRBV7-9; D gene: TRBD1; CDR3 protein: CASSSTLPGTEDF; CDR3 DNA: TGTGCCAGCAGCTCTACCTTACCCGGGACAGAAGACTTC
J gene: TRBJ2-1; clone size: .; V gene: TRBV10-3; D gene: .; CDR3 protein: CASHTGRINEQFF; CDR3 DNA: TGTGCCTCACACACCGGGAGAATCAATGAGCAGTTCTTC
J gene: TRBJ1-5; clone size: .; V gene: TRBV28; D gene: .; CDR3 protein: CASSSGDQPQHF; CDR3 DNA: TGTGCCAGCAGTTCAGGGGATCAGCCCCAGCATTTT
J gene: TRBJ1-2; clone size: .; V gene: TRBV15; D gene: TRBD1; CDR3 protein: CATSRERQGNYGYTF; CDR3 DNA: TGTGCCACCAGCAGAGAAAGACAGGGGAACTATGGCTACACCTTC
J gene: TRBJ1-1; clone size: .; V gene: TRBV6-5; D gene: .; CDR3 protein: CASSYDRYTAEAFF; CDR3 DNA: TGTGCCAGCAGTTACGACAGGTATACGGCTGAAGCTTTCTTT
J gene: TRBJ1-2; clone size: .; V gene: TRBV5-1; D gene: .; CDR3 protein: CASRDPPEGGYTF; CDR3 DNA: TGCGCCAGCAGGGACCCACCGGAGGGGGGCTACACCTTC
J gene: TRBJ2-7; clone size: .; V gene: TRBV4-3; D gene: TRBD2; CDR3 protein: CASSRGAGLADAYEQYF; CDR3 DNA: TGCGCCAGCAGCCGGGGGGCGGGACTAGCGGACGCCTACGAGCAGTACTTC
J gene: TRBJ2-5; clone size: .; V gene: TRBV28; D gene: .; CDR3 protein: CASSLTEETQYF; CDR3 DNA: TGTGCCAGCAGTTTAACGGAGGAGACCCAGTACTTC
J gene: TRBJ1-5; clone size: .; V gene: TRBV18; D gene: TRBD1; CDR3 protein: CASSPRQGGEPQHF; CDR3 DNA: TGTGCCAGCTCACCTCGACAGGGAGGGGAGCCCCAGCATTTT
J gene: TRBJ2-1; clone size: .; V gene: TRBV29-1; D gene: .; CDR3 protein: CSVEDGISSRDEQFF; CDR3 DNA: TGCAGCGTTGAGGACGGGATCTCAAGCCGGGATGAGCAGTTCTTC
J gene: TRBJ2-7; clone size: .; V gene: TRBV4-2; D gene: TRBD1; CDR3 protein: CASSRDRGYEQYF; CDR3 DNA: TGTGCCAGCAGCCGTGACAGGGGTTACGAGCAGTACTTC
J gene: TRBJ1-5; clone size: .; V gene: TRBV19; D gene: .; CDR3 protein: CASGTVTGTTGPQHF; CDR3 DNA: TGTGCCAGTGGCACAGTAACAGGCACGACAGGGCCCCAGCATTTT
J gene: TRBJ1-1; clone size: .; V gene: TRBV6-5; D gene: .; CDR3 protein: CASSYSRQPDAAFF; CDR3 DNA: TGTGCCAGCAGTTACTCTAGACAGCCCGATGCAGCTTTCTTT
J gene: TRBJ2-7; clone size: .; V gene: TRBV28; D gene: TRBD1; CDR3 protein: CASIDRGAYEQYF; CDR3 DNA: TGTGCCAGCATCGACAGGGGGGCCTACGAGCAGTACTTC
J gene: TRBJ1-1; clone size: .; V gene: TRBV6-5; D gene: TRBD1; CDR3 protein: CASSGDRAINTEAFF; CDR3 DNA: TGTGCCAGCAGTGGTGACAGGGCGATTAACACTGAAGCTTTCTTT
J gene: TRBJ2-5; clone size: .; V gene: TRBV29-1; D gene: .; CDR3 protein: CSGGRAQETQYF; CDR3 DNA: TGCAGCGGGGGCAGGGCCCAAGAGACCCAGTACTTC
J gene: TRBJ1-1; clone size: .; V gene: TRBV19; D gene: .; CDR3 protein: CASSIKAPGLLRNTEAFF; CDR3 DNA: TGTGCCAGTAGTATAAAGGCGCCCGGGCTTTTGAGGAACACTGAAGCTTTCTTT
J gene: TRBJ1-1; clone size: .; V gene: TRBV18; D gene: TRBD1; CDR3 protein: CASSYRGLHEAFF; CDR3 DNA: TGTGCCAGCTCGTACAGGGGCCTTCATGAAGCTTTCTTT
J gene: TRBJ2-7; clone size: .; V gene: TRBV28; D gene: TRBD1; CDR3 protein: CASSVPGQGTYEQYF; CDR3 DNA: TGTGCCAGCAGTGTACCGGGACAGGGGACCTACGAGCAGTACTTC
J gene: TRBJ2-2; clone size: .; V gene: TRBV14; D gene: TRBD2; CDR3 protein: CASSLLAGVDTGELFF; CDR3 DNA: TGTGCCAGCAGCCTCCTAGCGGGAGTGGACACCGGGGAGCTGTTTTTT
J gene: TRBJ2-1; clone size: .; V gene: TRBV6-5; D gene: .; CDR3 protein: CASRLDPYNEQFF; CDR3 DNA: TGTGCCAGCAGACTAGACCCCTACAATGAGCAGTTCTTC
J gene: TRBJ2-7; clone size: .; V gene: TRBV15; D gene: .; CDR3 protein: CATSRDSRSDFEQYF; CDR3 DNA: TGTGCCACCAGCAGAGATTCGAGGTCGGACTTCGAGCAGTACTTC
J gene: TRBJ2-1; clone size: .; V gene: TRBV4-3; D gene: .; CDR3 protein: CASSQSGPRNEQFF; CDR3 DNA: TGCGCCAGCAGCCAGAGCGGGCCGAGAAATGAGCAGTTCTTC
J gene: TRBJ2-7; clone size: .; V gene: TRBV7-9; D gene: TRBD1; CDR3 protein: CASSTPTGGASYEQYF; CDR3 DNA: TGTGCCAGCAGCACGCCCACAGGGGGCGCGTCCTACGAGCAGTACTTC
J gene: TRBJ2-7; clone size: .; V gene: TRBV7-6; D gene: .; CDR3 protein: CASSLGRKLVPYEQYF; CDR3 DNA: TGTGCCAGCAGCTTAGGTCGGAAGCTAGTTCCCTACGAGCAGTACTTC
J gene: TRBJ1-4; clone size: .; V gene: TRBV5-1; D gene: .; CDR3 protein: CASSEGSGATNEKLFF; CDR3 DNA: TGCGCCAGCAGCGAGGGATCGGGGGCAACTAATGAAAAACTGTTTTTT
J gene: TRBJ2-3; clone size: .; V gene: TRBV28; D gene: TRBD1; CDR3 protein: CASSLWGTGRTDTQYF; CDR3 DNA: TGTGCCAGCAGTTTATGGGGGACAGGGCGCACAGATACGCAGTATTTT
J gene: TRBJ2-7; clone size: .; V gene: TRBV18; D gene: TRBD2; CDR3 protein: CASSRDLAGGGYEQYF; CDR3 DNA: TGTGCCAGCTCACGAGACCTAGCGGGAGGTGGCTACGAGCAGTACTTC
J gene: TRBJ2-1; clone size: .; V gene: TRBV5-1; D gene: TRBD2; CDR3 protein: CASSRLGGNSYNEQFF; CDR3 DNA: TGCGCCAGCAGTCGACTGGGGGGGAACTCCTACAATGAGCAGTTCTTC
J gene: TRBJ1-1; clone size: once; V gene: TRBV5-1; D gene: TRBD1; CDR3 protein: CASSSGTGASNTEAFF; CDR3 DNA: TGCGCCAGCAGCTCCGGGACAGGAGCGTCAAACACTGAAGCTTTCTTT
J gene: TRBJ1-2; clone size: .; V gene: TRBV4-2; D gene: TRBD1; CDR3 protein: CASSRGTGVGYGYTF; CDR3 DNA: TGTGCCAGCAGCAGGGGGACAGGGGTGGGCTATGGCTACACCTTC
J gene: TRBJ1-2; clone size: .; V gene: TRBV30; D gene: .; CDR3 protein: CAWTQRVPNYGYTF; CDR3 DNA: TGTGCCTGGACTCAGCGCGTTCCGAACTATGGCTACACCTTC
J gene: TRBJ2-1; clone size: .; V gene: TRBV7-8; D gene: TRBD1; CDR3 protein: CASKKGRGSYNEQFF; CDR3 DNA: TGTGCCAGCAAAAAGGGCAGGGGGTCCTACAATGAGCAGTTCTTC
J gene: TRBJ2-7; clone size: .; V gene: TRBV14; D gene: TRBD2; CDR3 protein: CASSQGISGMIYEQYF; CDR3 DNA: TGTGCCAGCAGCCAGGGGATTAGCGGGATGATCTACGAGCAGTACTTC
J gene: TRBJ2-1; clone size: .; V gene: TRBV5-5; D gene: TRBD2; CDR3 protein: CASSQRGLAGSYNEQFF; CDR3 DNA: TGTGCCAGCAGCCAGAGAGGACTAGCGGGCTCCTACAATGAGCAGTTCTTC
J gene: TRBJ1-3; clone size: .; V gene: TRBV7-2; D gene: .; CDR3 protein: CASSLGTSGNTIYF; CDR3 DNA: TGTGCCAGCAGCTTAGGTACCTCTGGAAACACCATATATTTT
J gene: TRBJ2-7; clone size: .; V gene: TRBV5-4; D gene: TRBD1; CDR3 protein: CASSRAGQGYEQYF; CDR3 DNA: TGTGCCAGCAGCCGCGCTGGACAGGGGTACGAGCAGTACTTC
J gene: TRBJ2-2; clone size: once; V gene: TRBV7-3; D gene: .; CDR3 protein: CASSFRRGTGELFF; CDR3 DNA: TGTGCCAGCAGCTTCCGTCGGGGCACCGGGGAGCTGTTTTTT
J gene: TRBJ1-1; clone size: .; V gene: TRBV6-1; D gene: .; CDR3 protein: CASSEAWGLTEAFF; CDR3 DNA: TGTGCCAGCAGTGAAGCGTGGGGTCTCACTGAAGCTTTCTTT
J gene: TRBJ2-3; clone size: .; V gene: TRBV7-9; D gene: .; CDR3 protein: CASSRNGLVADTQYF; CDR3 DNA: TGTGCCAGCAGCCGCAACGGACTTGTCGCAGATACGCAGTATTTT
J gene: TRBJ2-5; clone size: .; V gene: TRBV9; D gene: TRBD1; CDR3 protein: CASSVGQGLQETQYF; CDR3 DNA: TGTGCCAGCAGCGTAGGACAGGGCCTCCAAGAGACCCAGTACTTC
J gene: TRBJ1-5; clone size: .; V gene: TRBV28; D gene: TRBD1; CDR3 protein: CASSSRGQGRQPQHF; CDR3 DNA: TGTGCCAGCAGTTCTCGGGGACAGGGCAGGCAGCCCCAGCATTTT
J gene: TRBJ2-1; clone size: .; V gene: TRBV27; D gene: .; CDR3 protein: CASSLLRGANTYNEQFF; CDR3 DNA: TGTGCCAGCAGTTTATTAAGGGGCGCGAATACCTACAATGAGCAGTTCTTC
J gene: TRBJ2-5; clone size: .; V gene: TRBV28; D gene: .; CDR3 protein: CASTQQGWETQYF; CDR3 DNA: TGTGCCAGCACCCAGCAGGGGTGGGAGACCCAGTACTTC
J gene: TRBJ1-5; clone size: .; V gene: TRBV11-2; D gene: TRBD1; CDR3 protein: CASSPRGGRGNQPQHF; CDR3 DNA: TGTGCCAGCAGCCCCAGGGGGGGTCGGGGCAATCAGCCCCAGCATTTT
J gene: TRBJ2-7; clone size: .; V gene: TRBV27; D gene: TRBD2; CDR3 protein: CASSLRGSTSYEQYF; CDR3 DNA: TGTGCCAGCAGTCTCCGCGGGAGTACCTCCTACGAGCAGTACTTC
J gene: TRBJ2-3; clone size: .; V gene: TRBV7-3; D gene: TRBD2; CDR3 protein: CASSPPTSGADTQYF; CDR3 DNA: TGTGCCAGCAGCCCCCCCACTAGCGGGGCAGATACGCAGTATTTT
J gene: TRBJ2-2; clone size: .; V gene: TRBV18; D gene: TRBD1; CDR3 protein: CASSSSGTGAAGELFF; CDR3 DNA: TGTGCCAGCTCATCCTCCGGGACAGGGGCAGCCGGGGAGCTGTTTTTT
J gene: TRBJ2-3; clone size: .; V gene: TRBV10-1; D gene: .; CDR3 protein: CASKAEVTDTQYF; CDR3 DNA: TGCGCCAGCAAAGCGGAGGTCACAGATACGCAGTATTTT
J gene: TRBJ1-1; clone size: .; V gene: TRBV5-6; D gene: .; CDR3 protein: CASSIIRGGTEAFF; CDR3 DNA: TGTGCCAGCAGCATCATCCGGGGGGGCACTGAAGCTTTCTTT
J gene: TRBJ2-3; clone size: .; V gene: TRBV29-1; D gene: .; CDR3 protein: CSVGRGGTDTQYF; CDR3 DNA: TGCAGCGTTGGTAGGGGTGGGACAGATACGCAGTATTTT
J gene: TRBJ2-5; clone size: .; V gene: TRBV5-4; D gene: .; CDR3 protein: CASSLMGTPQETQYF; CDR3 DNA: TGTGCCAGCAGCTTGATGGGGACCCCTCAAGAGACCCAGTACTTC
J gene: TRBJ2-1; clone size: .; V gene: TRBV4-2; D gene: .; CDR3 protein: CASSTSPADGEQFF; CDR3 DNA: TGTGCCAGCAGCACCTCCCCGGCGGACGGGGAGCAGTTCTTC